This passage covers 24 T cell receptor beta chains from one sample sequenced in a study of cytomegalovirus exposure and HLA in healthy donors. Primers: 60 Vbeta forward and 13 Jbeta reverse. Profiling relied on immunoSEQ multiplex PCR, and the TCRdb table lists in-frame clones only, not all of them. The sample has around 190,000 clones, over 75% seen once; the top ten hold just under 3%. Sequencing input: PBMCs. These receptor sequences come from a woman aged 25 to 39 in good health and CMV-seronegative.

The rearrangement links TRBV6-1 to TRBJ1-6; D perhaps matches TRBD1 (5 bases). Germline V lookup: CDR1 MNHNS, CDR2 SASEGT. With 7 bases removed from V and 10 bases from J, the gap between germline ends came to 14 bases. This CDR3 spans 13 amino acids. DNA of the CDR3: TGTGCCAGCAACTACGGAGACAGATCACCCCTCCACTTT. Translating it yields CASNYGDRSPLHF.

This clone has just a few counts. The chain has TRBV4-2 and TRBJ2-1; 11 bases match TRBD2. The length of the CDR3 is 16 residues. The ends lost 1 base at V and 7 bases at J; junction bases unmatched: 6. CDR1 and CDR2 from the germline V gene are LGHNA and YNFKEQ. This CDR3 reads CASSQATSGAGNEQFF. The CDR3 DNA is TGTGCCAGCAGCCAAGCGACTAGCGGGGCTGGGAATGAGCAGTTCTTC.

This chain joins TRBV30 and TRBJ2-7; 7 bases are a match to TRBD1. The germline gives CDR1 GTSNPN, CDR2 SVGIG (reference sequence). CDR3 size: 11 residues. V lost 8 bases to trimming and J lost 6 bases; unmatched junction nucleotides: 7. CDR3 DNA sequence: TGTGCCGGAAGGACAGGAGTCGAGCAGTACTTC. It specifies CAGRTGVEQYF.

J is TRBJ1-5 and V is TRBV6-5, with D perhaps matching TRBD1 (6 bases). V was pared by 5 bases and J by 2 bases, with 13 bases between. Per the germline V gene, CDR1 is MNHEY and CDR2 is SVGAGI. The CDR3 runs 15 residues. CDR3 amino acids: CASSIQGGGNQPQHF. The CDR3 DNA is TGTGCCAGCAGTATACAGGGTGGGGGCAATCAGCCCCAGCATTTT.

J is TRBJ1-2 and V is TRBV14; 11 bases map to TRBD1. The length of the CDR3 is 18 residues. After removal of 1 base from V and 6 bases from J, the junction contained 13 bases not matched to a gene. In germline, CDR1 is SGHDN, CDR2 FVKESK. In nucleotides, the CDR3 is TGTGCCAGCAGCCAAGGCCCAGTCCGGGACAGGGGGAGCCATGGCTACACCTTC. Protein sequence: CASSQGPVRDRGSHGYTF.

The chain joins TRBV4-1 to TRBJ1-6; D is undetermined. The ends were cut back, 6 bases at V and 7 bases at J, with 13 bases in the middle. Germline V lookup: CDR1 MGHRA, CDR2 YSYEKL. The CDR3 spans 14 residues. CDR3 sequence: CASRRAVGNSPLHF. CDR3 bases: TGCGCCAGCAGGCGTGCGGTCGGGAATTCACCCCTCCACTTT.

The rearrangement links TRBV19 to TRBJ2-7; 8 nucleotides agree with TRBD1. CDR1 and CDR2 from the germline V gene are LNHDA and SQIVND (reference sequence). The J segment lost 6 bases and the V segment lost 6 bases, leaving 7 bases of the junction unmatched. The length of the CDR3 is 13 residues. DNA for the CDR3: TGTGCCAGTAGCCCGACAGGGGTTGGCGAGCAGTACTTC. Translation gives CASSPTGVGEQYF.

This clone showed up just a few times. The chain employs TRBV27 and TRBJ2-2, with D maybe TRBD2 (5 bases). Germline assignment: CDR1 MNHEY and CDR2 SMNVEV (reference sequence). V lost 3 bases, J lost 1 base, and 12 bases lay in between. CDR3 size: 16 residues. The CDR3 sequence: CASSFFPRVNTGELFF. For the CDR3, the DNA is TGTGCCAGCAGTTTTTTCCCGCGGGTGAACACCGGGGAGCTGTTTTTT.

The genes are TRBV4-2 and TRBJ2-5; 7 bases match TRBD2. Germline V gene data show CDR1 as LGHNA and CDR2 as YNFKEQ. The CDR3 covers 17 residues. Losses at the gene ends were 0 bases for V and 5 bases for J; bases not matched to a gene: 12. CDR3 region: CASSQDRAAGKGETQYF. The CDR3 DNA follows: TGTGCCAGCAGCCAAGATCGGGCAGCGGGGAAAGGGGAGACCCAGTACTTC.

The rearrangement uses TRBV5-5 and TRBJ1-2; D call uncertain. Trimming left V 2 bases short and J 3 bases short, with 17 bases between. This CDR3 has 16 amino acids. Germline V gene sequence: CDR1 SGHKS, CDR2 YYEKEE (reference sequence). The CDR3 DNA is TGTGCCAGCAGCTTCGGGCTAGCGGCTTTGGACTATGGCTACACCTTC. This encodes CASSFGLAALDYGYTF.

This clone was found a few times. With only one base between it and a far larger clone, this is likely a read error. The gene calls are TRBV29-1 and TRBJ1-1; TRBD1 might be the D (5 bases). The CDR3 contains 12 residues. Germline V gene lookup returns CDR1 SQVTM and CDR2 ANQGSEA. V lost 7 bases and J 2 bases, leaving 11 bases between the germline ends. As DNA, the CDR3 is TGCAGCGGCCGGACATCAAACACTGAAGCTTTCTTT. It is translated as CSGRTSNTEAFF. Drawing the rest from reference TRBV29-1 and TRBJ1-1, the complete variable domain is SAVISQKPSRDICQRGTSLTIQCQVDSQVTMMFWYRQQPGQSLTLIATANQGSEATYESGFVIDKFPISRPNLTFSTLTVSNMSPEDSSIYLCSGRTSNTEAFFGQGTRLTVV.

J is TRBJ2-1 and V is TRBV7-2; a weak D match, TRBD2 (5 bases). The CDR3 runs 13 residues. Between the trimmed V and J ends, which lost 1 base and 8 bases, there was a span of 9 bases. Germline CDR1 reads SGHTA; CDR2 reads FQGNSA. CDR3 in DNA: TGTGCCAGCAGCTTAGAACGGGATTATGAGCAGTTCTTC. Translation gives CASSLERDYEQFF.

This clone is a singleton in its sample. The rearrangement uses TRBV5-1 and TRBJ2-7; TRBD2 matches 7 bases. The CDR3 consists of 15 residues. The V gene's germline CDR1 is SGHRS and CDR2 YFSETQ. Trimming cost V 0 bases and J 2 bases; bases outside gene matches: 5. The CDR3 sequence: CASSLEASGPYEQYF. The CDR3 nucleotides read TGCGCCAGCAGCTTGGAGGCTAGCGGCCCCTACGAGCAGTACTTC.

J is TRBJ1-1 and V is TRBV6-1, with 12 bases identical to TRBD1. J gave up 11 bases and V 4 bases, and 5 bases lay outside the gene matches. Germline V CDR1 and CDR2: MNHNS, SASEGT. The CDR3 is made up of 13 amino acids. This CDR3 is CASSVGQGARAFF. Here the CDR3 DNA reads TGTGCCAGCAGTGTGGGACAGGGGGCTCGCGCTTTCTTT.

This chain connects TRBV5-4 to TRBJ2-7; D is perhaps TRBD2 (5 bases). Germline assignment: CDR1 SGHNT and CDR2 YYREEE (reference sequence). Trimming took 2 bases from V and 4 from J, leaving 13 bases between them. There are 14 residues in the CDR3. The CDR3 bases are TGTGCCAGCAGCTTATCGCCGGGAACATACGAGCAGTACTTC. The encoded protein is CASSLSPGTYEQYF.

The chain joins TRBV5-5 to TRBJ2-5; TRBD2 matches at 10 bases. The germline V gene encodes CDR1 SGHKS and CDR2 YYEKEE (reference sequence). V gave up 2 bases and J gave up 4 bases; unmatched junction bases: 8. The CDR3 is 16 amino acids. The CDR3 region is CASSFRSGRVLETQYF. The CDR3 DNA sequence: TGTGCCAGCAGCTTTCGGAGCGGGAGGGTTTTAGAGACCCAGTACTTC.

J is TRBJ1-2 and V is TRBV19, with TRBD1 matching 9 bases. V lost 4 bases to trimming and J lost 3 bases; unmatched junction nucleotides: 0. Germline lookup yields CDR1 LNHDA and CDR2 SQIVND (reference sequence). CDR3 size: 13 residues. The DNA for the CDR3 is TGTGCCAGTAGTAACAGGGGGCACTATGGCTACACCTTC. Protein product: CASSNRGHYGYTF.

The chain has TRBV14 and TRBJ2-1; D unclear. The CDR3 loop spans 16 amino acids. The V gene's germline CDR1 is SGHDN and CDR2 FVKESK. V was shortened by 0 bases and J by 1 base, with 10 bases between the two germline ends. The CDR3 loop is CASSQDISASYNEQFF. The CDR3 nucleotides are TGTGCCAGCAGCCAAGATATAAGCGCTTCCTACAATGAGCAGTTCTTC.

J is TRBJ2-7 and V is TRBV10-1, with 13 bases lining up with TRBD2. The CDR3 runs to 13 residues. The V and J ends lost 10 bases and 4 bases, in that order; junction bases with no gene match: 4. Looked up from germline, CDR1 is WNHNN and CDR2 is SYGVQD (reference sequence). CDR3 loop: CATGTSGKYEQYF. CDR3 coding DNA: TGCGCCACCGGGACTAGCGGGAAGTACGAGCAGTACTTC.

The genes are TRBV6-6 and TRBJ2-5, with 12 nucleotides matching TRBD2. Germline assignment: CDR1 MNHNY and CDR2 SVGAGI (reference sequence). V lost 4 bases to trimming and J lost 5 bases; unmatched junction nucleotides: 8. There are 16 residues in the CDR3. The CDR3 bases are TGTGCCAGCAGTTTGGCTCCTCTAGCGGGAGGGGAGACCCAGTACTTC. Residues: CASSLAPLAGGETQYF.

The rearrangement uses TRBV7-9 and TRBJ1-2; 7 bases map to TRBD1. After removal of 8 bases from V and 6 bases from J, the junction contained 12 bases not matched to a gene. The CDR3 length is 14 residues. The germline V gene encodes CDR1 SEHNR and CDR2 FQNEAQ (reference sequence). In nucleotides, the CDR3 is TGTGCCAGCCAACTTGCTGACAGGGCGAATGGCTACACCTTC. Translated: CASQLADRANGYTF.

This CDR3 is CAWSVPFQQGAGNTIYF. The CDR3 nucleotides are TGTGCCTGGAGTGTCCCCTTCCAACAGGGCGCTGGAAACACCATATATTTT. The rearrangement links TRBV30 to TRBJ1-3, with D tentatively TRBD1 (6 bases). The germline V gene has CDR1 GTSNPN and CDR2 SVGIG (reference sequence). This CDR3 comprises 17 residues. Trimming took 0 bases from V and 2 from J, leaving 17 bases between them.

V usage is TRBV27 and J usage is TRBJ2-2; 8 bases align to TRBD2. J lost 2 bases, V lost 7 bases, and 12 bases had no gene match. Germline lookup yields CDR1 MNHEY and CDR2 SMNVEV (reference sequence). CDR3 length: 17 residues. The CDR3: CASNPLSSGENTGELFF. DNA of the CDR3: TGTGCCAGCAATCCCTTGAGTAGCGGGGAAAACACCGGGGAGCTGTTTTTT.

The V and J genes are TRBV5-1 and TRBJ1-2; the D gene is possibly TRBD1 (5 bases). CDR1 is SGHRS, CDR2 YFSETQ, per germline. The CDR3 consists of 14 residues. Between the trimmed V and J ends, which lost 0 bases and 4 bases, there was a span of 10 bases. Written as DNA, the CDR3 is TGCGCCAGCAGCTTGGTTGGGGCAGCCTATGGCTACACCTTC. It translates to CASSLVGAAYGYTF.